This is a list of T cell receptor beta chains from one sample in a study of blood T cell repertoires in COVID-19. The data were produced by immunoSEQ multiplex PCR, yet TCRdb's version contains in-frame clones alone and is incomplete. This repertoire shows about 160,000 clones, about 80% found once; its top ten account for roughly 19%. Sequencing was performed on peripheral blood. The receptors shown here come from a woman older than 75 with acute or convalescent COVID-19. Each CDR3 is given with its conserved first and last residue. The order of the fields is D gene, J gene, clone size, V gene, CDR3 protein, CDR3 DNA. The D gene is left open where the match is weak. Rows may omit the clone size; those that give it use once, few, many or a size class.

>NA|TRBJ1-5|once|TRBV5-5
CASRKTDNQPQHF
TGTGCCAGCAGAAAAACAGACAATCAGCCCCAGCATTTT
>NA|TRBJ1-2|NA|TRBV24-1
CATSDRTDGYGYTF
TGTGCCACCAGTGACAGGACAGACGGCTATGGCTACACCTTC
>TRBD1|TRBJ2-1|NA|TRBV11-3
CASSPQTGVNEQFF
TGTGCCAGCAGCCCTCAGACAGGGGTCAATGAGCAGTTCTTC
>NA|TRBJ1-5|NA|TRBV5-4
CASSLVAGTPQPQHF
TGTGCCAGCAGCTTGGTCGCGGGGACTCCCCAGCCCCAGCATTTT
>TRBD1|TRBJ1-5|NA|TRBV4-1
CASSGGQGAQPQHF
TGCGCCAGCAGCGGGGGACAGGGGGCTCAGCCCCAGCATTTT
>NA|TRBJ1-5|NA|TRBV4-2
CASSQDIHQPQHF
TGTGCCAGCAGCCAAGATATTCATCAGCCCCAGCATTTT
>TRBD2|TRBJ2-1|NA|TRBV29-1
CSVEFWTSGILGEQFF
TGCAGCGTTGAATTTTGGACTAGCGGGATATTGGGTGAGCAGTTCTTC
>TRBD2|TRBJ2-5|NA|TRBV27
CASSYDGRKETQYF
TGTGCCAGCAGTTACGACGGGAGGAAAGAGACCCAGTACTTC
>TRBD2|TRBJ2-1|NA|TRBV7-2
CASSRRTSGIYNEQFF
TGTGCCAGCAGCCGTCGGACTAGCGGGATTTACAATGAGCAGTTCTTC
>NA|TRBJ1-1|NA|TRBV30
CACSNLSPGTEAFF
TGTGCCTGCTCTAACTTGTCCCCGGGGACTGAAGCTTTCTTT
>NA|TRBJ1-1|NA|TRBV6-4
CASRDTDTNTEAFF
TGTGCCAGCAGGGACACGGACACGAACACTGAAGCTTTCTTT
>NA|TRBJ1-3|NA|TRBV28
CASSLWAVSGNTIYF
TGTGCCAGCAGTTTATGGGCAGTCTCTGGAAACACCATATATTTT
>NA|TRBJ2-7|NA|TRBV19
CASSTPYEQYF
TGTGCCAGTAGTACTCCCTACGAGCAGTACTTC
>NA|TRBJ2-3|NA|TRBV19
CASSIAARGTDTQYF
TGTGCCAGTAGTATAGCTGCCAGGGGCACAGATACGCAGTATTTT
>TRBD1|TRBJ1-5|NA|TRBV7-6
CASSLGQGAAQPQHF
TGTGCCAGCAGCCTAGGGCAGGGGGCAGCTCAGCCCCAGCATTTT
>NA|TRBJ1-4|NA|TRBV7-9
CASSFRGGEKLFF
TGTGCCAGCAGCTTCCGGGGAGGAGAAAAACTGTTTTTT
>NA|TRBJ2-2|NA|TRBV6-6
CASSRQLSFDTGELFF
TGTGCCAGCAGCAGACAGCTCTCCTTCGACACCGGGGAGCTGTTTTTT
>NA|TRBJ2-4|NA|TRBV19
CASLDSPGKNIQYF
TGTGCCAGTTTAGACAGCCCGGGCAAAAACATTCAGTACTTC
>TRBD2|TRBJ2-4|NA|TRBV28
CASSGGNIQYF
TGTGCCAGCAGCGGGGGGAACATTCAGTACTTC
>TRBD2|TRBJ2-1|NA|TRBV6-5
CASRFSGGPYNEQFF
TGTGCCAGCAGATTTAGCGGGGGGCCCTACAATGAGCAGTTCTTC
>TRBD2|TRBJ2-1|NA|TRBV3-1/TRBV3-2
CASSQRGGRASNEQFF
TGTGCCAGCAGCCAACGGGGCGGGAGGGCCAGCAATGAGCAGTTCTTC
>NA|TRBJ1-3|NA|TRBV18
CASSLSGQGSGNTIYF
TGTGCCAGCTCACTCTCTGGGCAGGGAAGTGGAAACACCATATATTTT
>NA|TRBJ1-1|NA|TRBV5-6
CASSPRYRVTEAFF
TGTGCCAGCAGCCCCCGGTACAGGGTAACTGAAGCTTTCTTT
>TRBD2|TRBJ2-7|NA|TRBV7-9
CASSPGGGSYEQYF
TGTGCCAGCAGCCCCGGGGGGGGATCCTACGAGCAGTACTTC
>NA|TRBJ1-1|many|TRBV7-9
CASSAHNSGGAEAFF
TGTGCCAGCAGCGCCCACAATTCAGGAGGCGCTGAAGCTTTCTTT
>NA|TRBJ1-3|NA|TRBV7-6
CASSLGTSSGNTIYF
TGTGCCAGCAGCTTGGGGACAAGCTCTGGAAACACCATATATTTT
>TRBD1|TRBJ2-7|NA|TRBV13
CASSGTTGGTYEQYF
TGTGCCAGCAGCGGAACGACAGGGGGCACCTACGAGCAGTACTTC
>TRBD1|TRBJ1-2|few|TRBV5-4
CASSPGTANYGYTF
TGTGCCAGCAGCCCTGGGACAGCTAACTATGGCTACACCTTC
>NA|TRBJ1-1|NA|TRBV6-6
CASRRLDMNTEAFF
TGTGCCAGCAGGCGCTTAGATATGAACACTGAAGCTTTCTTT